This TCR beta chain emerged from a study of T cell responses to AZD1222 COVID-19 vaccine. Libraries were prepared by immunoSEQ multiplex PCR; TCRdb keeps only in-frame clonotypes and omits some of them. The sample lists around 84,000 clones; around 92% were seen once. Trimming left V 0 bases short and J 2 bases short, with 11 bases between. Germline V CDR1 and CDR2: SGHTS, YDEGEE. The CDR3 is made up of 15 amino acids. The sequencing here drew on peripheral blood, taken on day 0 of MenACWY control vaccination. V and J are TRBV5-8 and TRBJ2-5, with unresolved D. The TCR sequence derives from an adult in good health. In nucleotides, the CDR3 is TGTGCCAGCAGCTTGGCCGTGGGGAAACAAGAGACCCAGTACTTC. This encodes CASSLAVGKQETQYF.